The clone carrying this TCR beta chain has a count of ten or more. Antigen unknown. With V trimmed by 5 bases and J by 3 bases, 4 bases remained unmatched. The CDR3 sequence is 14 residues long. Germline CDR1 and CDR2: LNHDA and SQIVND (reference sequence). The sample is drawn from a study of T cell repertoires in cytomegalovirus infection. Overall study context: Indications of both CMV infection and matching HLA type were provided by public TCR beta signatures. Study-level findings and limits: Dominating the ex vivo response were TCR beta clonotypes that were CMV-specific and HLA-C-restricted. Based on cumulative public TCR beta family frequency, carriers of CMV plus the relevant HLA were identified.

TCRdb redid the calling of the reads with MiXCR, one entry per CDR3 protein. This sample carries roughly 230,000 distinct CDR3 sequences, 22% of them seen once, and the ten largest clones take 15% to 20%. The sequencing input was CD8+ T cells from PBMCs. The receptor comes from a human donor in good health (CMV status not recorded). Some clones in this sample may be carry-over from other donors' samples. The chain couples TRBV19 to TRBJ2-1, with 7 bases aligning to TRBD1. CDR3 coding DNA: TGTGCCAGTAGTCCACAGGGGAACTACAATGAGCAGTTCTTC. It yields the protein CASSPQGNYNEQFF. Looking up the rest from reference TRBV19 and TRBJ2-1 gives the full variable domain: DGGITQSPKYLFRKEGQNVTLSCEQNLNHDAMYWYRQDPGQGLRLIYYSQIVNDFQKGDIAEGYSVSREKKESFPLTVTSAQKNPTAFYLCASSPQGNYNEQFFGPGTRLTVL.